This T cell receptor beta chain was observed in a study of glioma-infiltrating T cells. Overall study results and limits: Gliomas, especially low-grade, showed above-expected tissue-blood divergence; non-neoplastic patients showed below. Only very few CDR3 sequences appeared in both tissue and blood.

The table lists this clonotype with a few counts. Its antigen is still unknown. Germline V gene data show CDR1 as SGHTA and CDR2 as FQGNSA. This CDR3 spans 14 amino acids. V lost 5 bases and J lost 2, with 12 bases in between. Amplification of TCR alpha and beta CDR3 regions from RNA used iRepertoire nested multiplex PCR. One-step reverse transcription and amplification started from approximately 100-400 ng of tissue mRNA or PBMC total RNA. Via MiXCR, TCRdb re-called the multiplex PCR reads, giving one row per CDR3 protein. The top ten hold 25% to 30% of the sample, which has about 130,000 distinct CDR3 sequences, about 22% seen once.

Sample: glioma tissue, nonneoplastic brain tissue, or PBMCs (not recorded which). The clonotype originates from a human donor with low-grade glioma or glioblastoma, undergoing nonglioma brain surgery, or in good health (not recorded which). The chain is built from TRBV7-2 and TRBJ1-1; D is unresolved. Written as DNA, the CDR3 is TGTGCCAGCAGCCCCACCGAATTTAACACTGAAGCTTTCTTT. Its protein product is CASSPTEFNTEAFF.